The clone carrying this T cell receptor (beta chain) has just a few counts. The antigen is undetermined. This CDR3 region has 15 residues. The germline gives CDR1 MNHNS, CDR2 SASEGT. V shed 1 base and J shed 6 bases, with 13 bases lying between them. The data derive from a study of T cell responses to AZD1222 COVID-19 vaccine. Study-level points and caveats: Possibly, clonal diversity was underestimated; donors were largely white British and included more females. The study identified only six AZD1222 recipients as seropositive at baseline. Spike-specific TCR breadth and depth went up after people got two AZD1222 doses.

The assay was immunoSEQ multiplex PCR, and TCRdb's table has in-frame clones only and misses some. The table includes more than 150,000 clones, 80% to 90% detected once. The sequences come from peripheral blood, collected on day 0 of AZD1222 vaccination. The TCR originated in an adult in good health. The V and J genes are TRBV6-1 and TRBJ1-5; D ambiguous. DNA for the CDR3: TGTGCCAGCAGTGAAGGGTCGGCGAGGAGTCAGCCCCAGCATTTT. This translates into CASSEGSARSQPQHF.